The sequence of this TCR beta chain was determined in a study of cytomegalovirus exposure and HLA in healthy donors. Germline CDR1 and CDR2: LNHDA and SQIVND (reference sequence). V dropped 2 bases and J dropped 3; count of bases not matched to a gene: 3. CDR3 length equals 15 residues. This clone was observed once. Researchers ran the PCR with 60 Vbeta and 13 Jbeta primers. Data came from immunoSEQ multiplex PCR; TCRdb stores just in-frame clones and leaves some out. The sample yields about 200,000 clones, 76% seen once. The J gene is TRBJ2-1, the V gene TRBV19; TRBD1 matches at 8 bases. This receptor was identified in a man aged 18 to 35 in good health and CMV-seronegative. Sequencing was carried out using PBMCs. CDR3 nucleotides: TGTGCCAGTAGTATATGGGGACAGGTCTACAATGAGCAGTTCTTC. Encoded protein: CASSIWGQVYNEQFF.